The clone carrying this T cell receptor (beta chain) has a count of ten or more. Its target is not known. This sample is drawn from a study of tumor-infiltrating lymphocytes in primary liver carcinoma. The overall study: The study obtained roughly 3.65 to 7.13 million productive TCRbeta reads per sample, similar across tissue types.

CDR3 size: 13 residues. CDR1 is SGHAT, CDR2 FQDESV, per germline (reference sequence). V dropped 6 bases and J dropped 10 bases, with 18 bases sitting between them. Reverse transcription of about 0.5 ug total RNA with a constant-region primer produced TCR beta cDNA. Construction of TCR beta libraries relied on three successive nested multiplex PCR rounds employing slightly modified ARM-PCR. With TRBV1-TRBV30 forward primers and a C-beta reverse primer, the first two PCR rounds were run for roughly 10 cycles each. TCRdb passed the multiplex PCR reads through MiXCR, listing each CDR3 protein once. The table shows 310,000 or so distinct CDR3 sequences, with almost 60% occurring only once. Alongside blood RNA obtained from unsorted whole blood, germline DNA was also extracted. General study findings and limits: The study used bulk unsorted samples and so did not compare CD4+ and CD8+ repertoires.

This TCR was recovered from a woman aged 25 to 45 with primary liver carcinoma and hepatitis B virus infection. Sequenced sample: peripheral blood. The V call is TRBV11-1, the J call TRBJ1-2; the D is unclear. In nucleotides, the CDR3 is TGTGCCAGCAGTATTGGCGGAAGGGTTGACTACACCTTC. Protein product: CASSIGGRVDYTF. Based on the CDR3 plus reference TRBV11-1 and TRBJ1-2, the full variable domain is EAEVAQSPRYKITEKSQAVAFWCDPISGHATLYWYRQILGQGPELLVQFQDESVVDDSQLPKDRFSAERLKGVDSTLKIQPAELGDSAMYLCASSIGGRVDYTFGSGTRLTVV.